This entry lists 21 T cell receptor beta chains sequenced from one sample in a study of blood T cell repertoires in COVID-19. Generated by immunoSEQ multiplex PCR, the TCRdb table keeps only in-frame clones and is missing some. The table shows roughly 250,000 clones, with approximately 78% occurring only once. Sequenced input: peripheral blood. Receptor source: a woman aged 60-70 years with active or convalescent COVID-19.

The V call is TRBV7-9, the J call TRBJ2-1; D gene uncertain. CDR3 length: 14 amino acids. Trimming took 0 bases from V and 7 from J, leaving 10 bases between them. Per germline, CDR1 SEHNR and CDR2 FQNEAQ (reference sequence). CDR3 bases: TGTGCCAGCAGCTTAGCGGAGTTAAAGAATGAGCAGTTCTTC. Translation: CASSLAELKNEQFF.

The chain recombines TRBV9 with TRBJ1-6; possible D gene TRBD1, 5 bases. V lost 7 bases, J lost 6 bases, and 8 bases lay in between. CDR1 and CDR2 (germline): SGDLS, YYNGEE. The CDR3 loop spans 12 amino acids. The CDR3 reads CASGALNSPLHF. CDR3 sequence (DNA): TGTGCCAGCGGGGCCCTTAATTCACCCCTCCACTTT.

The CDR3 nucleotides are TGTGCCAGCAGCCAATCGTCGGGACTAGCGGGGCCCACAGATACGCAGTATTTT. It codes for CASSQSSGLAGPTDTQYF. This chain joins TRBV3-1 (or the pseudogene TRBV3-2) and TRBJ2-3, with 13 bases identical to TRBD2. The V gene end was trimmed by 2 bases and the J gene end by 2 bases; junction bases not matched to a gene: 7. Per germline, CDR1 LGHDT and CDR2 YNNKEL (reference sequence). The length of the CDR3 is 18 residues.

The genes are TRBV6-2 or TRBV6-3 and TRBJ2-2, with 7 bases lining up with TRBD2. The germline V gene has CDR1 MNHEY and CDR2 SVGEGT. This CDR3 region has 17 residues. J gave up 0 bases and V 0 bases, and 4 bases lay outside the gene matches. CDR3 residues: CASSYSTGLSNTGELFF. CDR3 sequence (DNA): TGTGCCAGCAGTTACTCAACGGGACTATCGAACACCGGGGAGCTGTTTTTT.

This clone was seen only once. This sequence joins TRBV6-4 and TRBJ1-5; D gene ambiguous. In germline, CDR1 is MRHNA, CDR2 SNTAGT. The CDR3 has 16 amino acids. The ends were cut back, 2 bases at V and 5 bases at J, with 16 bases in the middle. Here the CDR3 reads CASSDRGGARDQPQHF. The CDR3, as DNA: TGTGCCAGCAGTGACCGGGGTGGTGCTCGAGATCAGCCCCAGCATTTT.

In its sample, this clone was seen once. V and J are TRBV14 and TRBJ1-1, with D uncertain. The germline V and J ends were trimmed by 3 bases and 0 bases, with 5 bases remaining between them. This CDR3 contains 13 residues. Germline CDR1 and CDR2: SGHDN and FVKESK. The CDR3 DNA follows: TGTGCCAGCAGCCAGACAATGAACACTGAAGCTTTCTTT. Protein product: CASSQTMNTEAFF.

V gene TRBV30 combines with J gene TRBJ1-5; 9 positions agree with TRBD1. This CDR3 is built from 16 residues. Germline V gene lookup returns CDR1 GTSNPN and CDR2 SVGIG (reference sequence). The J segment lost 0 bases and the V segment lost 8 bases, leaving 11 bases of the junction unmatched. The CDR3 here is CAATPGQGNSNQPQHF. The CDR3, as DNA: TGTGCCGCCACCCCGGGACAGGGTAATAGCAATCAGCCCCAGCATTTT. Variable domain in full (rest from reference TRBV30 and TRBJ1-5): SQTIHQWPATLVQPVGSPLSLECTVEGTSNPNLYWYRQAAGRGLQLLFYSVGIGQISSEVPQNLSASRPQDRQFILSSKKLLLSDSGFYLCAATPGQGNSNQPQHFGDGTRLSIL.

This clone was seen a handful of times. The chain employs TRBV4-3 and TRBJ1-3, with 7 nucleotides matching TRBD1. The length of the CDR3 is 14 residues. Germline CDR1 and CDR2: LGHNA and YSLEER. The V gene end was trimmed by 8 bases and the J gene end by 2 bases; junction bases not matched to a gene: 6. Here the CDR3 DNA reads TGCGCCAGCTCCCCAGGGGGGCCTGGAAACACCATATATTTT. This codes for CASSPGGPGNTIYF.

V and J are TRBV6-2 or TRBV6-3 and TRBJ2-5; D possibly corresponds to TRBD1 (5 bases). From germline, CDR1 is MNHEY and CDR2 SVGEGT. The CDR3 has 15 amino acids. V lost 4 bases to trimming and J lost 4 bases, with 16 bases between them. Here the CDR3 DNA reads TGTGCCAGCAGTTCCCACGCAGGGCCGAGAGAGACCCAGTACTTC. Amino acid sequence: CASSSHAGPRETQYF.

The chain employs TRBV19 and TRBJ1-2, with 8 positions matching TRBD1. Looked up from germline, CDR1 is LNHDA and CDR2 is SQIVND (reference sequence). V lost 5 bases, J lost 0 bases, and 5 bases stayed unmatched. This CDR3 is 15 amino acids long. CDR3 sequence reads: CASSDRGKANYGYTF. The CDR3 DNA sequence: TGTGCCAGTAGTGACAGGGGCAAGGCTAACTATGGCTACACCTTC.

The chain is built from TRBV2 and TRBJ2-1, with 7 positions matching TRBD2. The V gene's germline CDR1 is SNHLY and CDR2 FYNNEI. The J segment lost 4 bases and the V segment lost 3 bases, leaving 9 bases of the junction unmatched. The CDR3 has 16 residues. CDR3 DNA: TGTGCCAGCAGTGACCCTCGGCGGGGGTTTTACAATGAGCAGTTCTTC. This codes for CASSDPRRGFYNEQFF.

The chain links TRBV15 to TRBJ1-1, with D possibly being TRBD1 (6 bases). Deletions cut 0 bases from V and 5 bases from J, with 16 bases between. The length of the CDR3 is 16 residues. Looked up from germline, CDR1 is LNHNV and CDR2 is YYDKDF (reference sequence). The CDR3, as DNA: TGTGCCACCAGCAGAGATCGCGGGGGGGCCGGAACTGAAGCTTTCTTT. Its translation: CATSRDRGGAGTEAFF.

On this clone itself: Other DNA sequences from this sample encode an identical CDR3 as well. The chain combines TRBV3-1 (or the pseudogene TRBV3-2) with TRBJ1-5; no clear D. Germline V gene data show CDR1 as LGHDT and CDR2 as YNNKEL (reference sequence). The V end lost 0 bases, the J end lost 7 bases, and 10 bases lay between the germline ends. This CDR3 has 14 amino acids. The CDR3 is CASSQEGGSQPQHF. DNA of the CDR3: TGTGCCAGCAGCCAAGAAGGAGGGTCCCAGCCCCAGCATTTT.

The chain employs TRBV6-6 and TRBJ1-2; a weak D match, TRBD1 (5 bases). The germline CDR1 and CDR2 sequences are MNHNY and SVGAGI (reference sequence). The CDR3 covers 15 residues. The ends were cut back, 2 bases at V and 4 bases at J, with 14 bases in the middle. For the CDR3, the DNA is TGTGCCAGCAGTTACCCCACAGGCAACTTCTATGGCTACACCTTC. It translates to CASSYPTGNFYGYTF.

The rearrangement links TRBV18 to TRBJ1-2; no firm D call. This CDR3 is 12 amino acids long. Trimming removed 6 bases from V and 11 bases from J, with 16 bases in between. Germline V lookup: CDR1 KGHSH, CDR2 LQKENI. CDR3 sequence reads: CASSPLGNIYTF. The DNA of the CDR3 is TGTGCCAGCTCCCCCTTGGGCAATATATACACCTTC.

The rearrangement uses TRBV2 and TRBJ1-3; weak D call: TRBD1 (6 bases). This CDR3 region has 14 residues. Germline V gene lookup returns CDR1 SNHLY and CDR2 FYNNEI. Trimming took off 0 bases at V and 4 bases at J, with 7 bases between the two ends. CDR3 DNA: TGTGCCAGCAGTGAAGCGCAGGGGGGAAACACCATATATTTT. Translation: CASSEAQGGNTIYF.

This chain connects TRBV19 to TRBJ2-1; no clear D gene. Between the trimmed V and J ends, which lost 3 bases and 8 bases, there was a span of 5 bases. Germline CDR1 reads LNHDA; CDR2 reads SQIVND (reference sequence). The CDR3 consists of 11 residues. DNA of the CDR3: TGTGCCAGTAGTATTCGTGATGAGCAGTTCTTC. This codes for CASSIRDEQFF.

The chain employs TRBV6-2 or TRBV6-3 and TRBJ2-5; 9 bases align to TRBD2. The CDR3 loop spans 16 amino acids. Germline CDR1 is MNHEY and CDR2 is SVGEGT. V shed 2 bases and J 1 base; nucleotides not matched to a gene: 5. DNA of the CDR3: TGTGCCAGCAGTTACGGGGTAGCGGGAGCCCAAGAGACCCAGTACTTC. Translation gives CASSYGVAGAQETQYF.

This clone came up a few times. The CDR3 sequence is CASSLHSHQETQYF. CDR3 DNA: TGTGCCAGCAGCTTACACAGCCACCAAGAGACCCAGTACTTC. The gene calls are TRBV7-9 and TRBJ2-5, with D unresolved. The CDR3 runs 14 residues. Trimming stripped 2 bases from V and 0 bases from J, with 7 bases between. Germline CDR1 reads SEHNR; CDR2 reads FQNEAQ (reference sequence).

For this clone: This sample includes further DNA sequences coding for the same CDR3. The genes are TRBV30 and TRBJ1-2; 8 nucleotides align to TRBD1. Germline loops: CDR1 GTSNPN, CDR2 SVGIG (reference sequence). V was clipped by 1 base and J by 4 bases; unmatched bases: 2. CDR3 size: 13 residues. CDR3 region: CAWSGTGTYGYTF. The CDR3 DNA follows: TGTGCCTGGAGTGGGACAGGGACCTATGGCTACACCTTC. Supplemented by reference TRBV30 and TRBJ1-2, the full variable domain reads SQTIHQWPATLVQPVGSPLSLECTVEGTSNPNLYWYRQAAGRGLQLLFYSVGIGQISSEVPQNLSASRPQDRQFILSSKKLLLSDSGFYLCAWSGTGTYGYTFGSGTRLTVV.

Written as DNA, the CDR3 is TGTGCCAGTAGTATAGCGGGAGCAATGAACACTGAAGCTTTCTTT. Protein product: CASSIAGAMNTEAFF. V usage is TRBV19 and J usage is TRBJ1-1, with D unresolved. V lost 1 base, J lost 0 bases, and 9 bases lay in between. Germline V gene data show CDR1 as LNHDA and CDR2 as SQIVND (reference sequence). The CDR3 sequence is 15 residues long.